These 31 T cell receptor beta chains were all obtained from the same sample, sequenced in a study of CD8+ T cells in alopecia areata. Extraction of RNA preceded its reverse transcription into cDNA, which served as the sequencing template. Data came from immunoSEQ multiplex PCR; TCRdb stores just in-frame clones and leaves some out. Of about 97,000 clones listed, around 38% are singletons. Sequencing was performed on CD4+ T cells sorted from blood. The receptor source for this set is a human donor with alopecia areata.

The chain joins TRBV7-9 to TRBJ1-5; D not resolved. Trimming pared 7 bases from V and 6 bases from J, leaving 13 bases between. Germline V gene data show CDR1 as SEHNR and CDR2 as FQNEAQ (reference sequence). This CDR3 contains 13 residues. The CDR3 region has the DNA TGTGCCAGCACCCAATCTGGTGGTCAGCCCCAGCATTTT. Its protein is CASTQSGGQPQHF.

This clone was observed a single time. V gene TRBV5-1 combines with J gene TRBJ2-7; 7 bases match TRBD2. CDR1 SGHRS and CDR2 YFSETQ come from the germline V gene. This CDR3 spans 15 amino acids. Trimming removed 0 bases from V and 1 base from J; junction bases left unmatched: 4. CDR3 sequence (DNA): TGCGCCAGCAGCTTGGGGGGGACTACTTCCTACGAGCAGTACTTC. Translation gives CASSLGGTTSYEQYF.

This clone has more than one count but fewer than ten. The chain links TRBV19 to TRBJ2-2; D is undetermined. The CDR3 is 16 residues long. V lost 5 bases, J lost 6 bases, and 19 bases lay in between. Germline lookup yields CDR1 LNHDA and CDR2 SQIVND (reference sequence). As DNA, the CDR3 is TGTGCCAGTAGTGATTCCACCACGACCGGCCCCGGGGAGCTGTTTTTT. As protein: CASSDSTTTGPGELFF.

This clone has a count of ten or more. V usage is TRBV23-1 and J usage is TRBJ1-5; D is unclear. TRBV23-1 carries the ORF label, with uncertain function. Trimming shortened V by 0 bases and J by 4 bases, and 10 bases separated the two germline ends. The CDR3 spans 15 residues. This chain's CDR3 is CASSQSGGRNQPQHF. The CDR3 DNA sequence: TGCGCCAGCAGTCAATCGGGCGGGAGGAATCAGCCCCAGCATTTT.

This rearrangement joins TRBV7-9 to TRBJ2-1; 11 positions agree with TRBD2. J was trimmed by 6 bases and V by 0 bases; bases with no gene match: 4. The CDR3 consists of 16 residues. Germline values: CDR1 SEHNR, CDR2 FQNEAQ (reference sequence). The CDR3 here is CASSLALAGGFNEQFF. Here the CDR3 DNA reads TGTGCCAGCAGCTTAGCGCTAGCGGGAGGATTCAATGAGCAGTTCTTC.

The CDR3 spells CASSLSRPVREQYF. The CDR3 nucleotides read TGTGCCAGCAGCTTATCCCGGCCAGTTCGCGAGCAGTACTTC. The gene calls are TRBV7-8 and TRBJ2-7; D is unresolved. V shed 2 bases and J shed 6 bases, with 14 bases lying between them. The CDR3 loop spans 14 amino acids. The germline gives CDR1 SGHVS, CDR2 FQNEAQ.

The chain carries TRBV7-2 and TRBJ2-1; D perhaps matches TRBD2 (6 bases). The CDR3 is 15 residues long. V lost 4 bases and J lost 7, with 17 bases in between. CDR1 and CDR2 (germline): SGHTA, FQGNSA. The CDR3 DNA is TGTGCCAGCAGCTCTGGAGGGACCGCCGGAAATGAGCAGTTCTTC. Its protein product is CASSSGGTAGNEQFF.

The rearrangement uses TRBV5-4 and TRBJ2-3, with 14 nucleotides matching TRBD2. V trimming: 2 bases; J trimming: 0 bases; junction bases outside the gene matches: 5. CDR3 size: 18 residues. CDR1 and CDR2 from the germline V gene are SGHNT and YYREEE (reference sequence). CDR3 DNA sequence: TGTGCCAGCAGCTTCGGACTAGCGGGAGGCCAGAGCACAGATACGCAGTATTTT. The encoded protein is CASSFGLAGGQSTDTQYF.

V is TRBV5-4 and J is TRBJ2-7; 14 positions agree with TRBD2. CDR3 length equals 20 residues. Germline CDR1 SGHNT, CDR2 YYREEE (reference sequence). V was pared by 4 bases and J by 2 bases, with 17 bases of the junction left unmatched. The CDR3 DNA is TGTGCCAGCAGCCCCGGCCTCGGGACTAGCGGGAGAGGTGATACCTACGAGCAGTACTTC. Amino acid sequence: CASSPGLGTSGRGDTYEQYF.

The table lists this clone with a count of one. This chain connects TRBV7-6 to TRBJ2-1; 8 bases agree with TRBD2. Germline V gene lookup returns CDR1 SGHVS and CDR2 FNYEAQ. The CDR3 contains 16 residues. Unmatched junction bases numbered 6, after V lost 1 base and J lost 4 bases. This CDR3 is CASSLVAGSGYNEQFF. The CDR3 nucleotides are TGTGCCAGCAGCTTAGTAGCGGGAAGTGGGTACAATGAGCAGTTCTTC.

DNA for the CDR3: TGTGCCAGCAGCTTAGCTGAAAACATTCAGTACTTC. It specifies CASSLAENIQYF. This chain uses TRBV7-2 with TRBJ2-4; D is unresolved. The CDR3 consists of 12 residues. V gave up 0 bases and J gave up 5 bases, with 2 bases separating them. The germline V gene has CDR1 SGHTA and CDR2 FQGNSA.

This clone was observed a few times. J is TRBJ2-3 and V is TRBV7-2; the D is unclear. The germline CDR1 and CDR2 sequences are SGHTA and FQGNSA. Trimming took 4 bases from V and 2 from J, leaving 7 bases between them. The CDR3 runs to 13 residues. This CDR3 is CASSSYNTDTQYF. The CDR3 DNA sequence: TGTGCCAGCAGCTCTTACAACACAGATACGCAGTATTTT.

This clone was seen only a few times. V usage is TRBV29-1 and J usage is TRBJ2-5, with TRBD1 matching over 8 bases. The germline CDR1 and CDR2 sequences are SQVTM and ANQGSEA. CDR3 length: 12 residues. Losses at the gene ends were 4 bases for V and 3 bases for J; bases not matched to a gene: 1. The CDR3 DNA reads TGCAGCGTTGGACAGGGGAAAGAGACCCAGTACTTC. Protein product: CSVGQGKETQYF.

The chain has TRBV27 and TRBJ2-1; 11 bases map to TRBD2. This CDR3 is built from 15 residues. After removal of 5 bases from V and 7 bases from J, the junction contained 7 bases not matched to a gene. CDR1 and CDR2 from the germline V gene are MNHEY and SMNVEV (reference sequence). The CDR3 loop reads CASSALAGVVNEQFF. The CDR3 DNA follows: TGTGCCAGCAGTGCACTAGCGGGAGTCGTAAATGAGCAGTTCTTC.

The rearrangement joins TRBV29-1 to TRBJ1-4; D not resolved. Germline V gene data show CDR1 as SQVTM and CDR2 as ANQGSEA. The CDR3 totals 13 residues. The V end lost 4 bases, the J end lost 1 base, and 7 bases lay between the germline ends. The chain's CDR3 is CSVAGITNEKLFF. The CDR3 DNA reads TGCAGCGTTGCGGGGATAACTAATGAAAAACTGTTTTTT.

This CDR3 reads CSVAAGDGYTF. The CDR3 bases are TGCAGCGTTGCCGCAGGGGATGGCTACACCTTC. J is TRBJ1-2 and V is TRBV29-1; D is perhaps TRBD1 (6 bases). The V end was cut by 4 bases, the J end by 6 bases, with 9 bases between. The CDR3 totals 11 residues. CDR1 is SQVTM and CDR2 is ANQGSEA in the germline V gene.

This clone appeared a few times. The rearrangement links TRBV5-4 to TRBJ2-2, with 11 bases fitting TRBD2. This CDR3 is 17 amino acids long. Germline CDR1 is SGHNT and CDR2 is YYREEE (reference sequence). V was pared by 3 bases and J by 0 bases, with 4 bases of the junction left unmatched. The CDR3 here is CASSSPGLAANTGELFF. The CDR3 DNA reads as TGTGCCAGCAGCTCGCCGGGACTAGCGGCGAACACCGGGGAGCTGTTTTTT.

V usage is TRBV15 and J usage is TRBJ1-5; no clear D gene. The length of the CDR3 is 16 residues. The V gene lost 1 base and the J gene lost 0 bases, with 10 bases spanning the gap. Per the germline V gene, CDR1 is LNHNV and CDR2 is YYDKDF (reference sequence). As DNA, the CDR3 is TGTGCCACCAGCAGAGGCGGACCGGCTAGCAATCAGCCCCAGCATTTT. This gives the protein CATSRGGPASNQPQHF.

The gene calls are TRBV30 and TRBJ1-4, with D possibly being TRBD1 (6 bases). The germline CDR1 and CDR2 sequences are GTSNPN and SVGIG (reference sequence). V was trimmed by 0 bases and J by 3 bases, leaving 26 bases between them. The CDR3 contains 20 residues. Written as DNA, the CDR3 is TGTGCCTGGAGTGTTCTCGGCTCAGGGGTCGCCGGTTCGGCTAATGAAAAACTGTTTTTT. It translates to CAWSVLGSGVAGSANEKLFF.

V usage is TRBV18 and J usage is TRBJ2-3, with D tentatively TRBD1 (5 bases). The CDR3 contains 17 residues. V lost 1 base to trimming and J lost 2 bases, with 16 bases between them. CDR1 and CDR2 (germline): KGHSH, LQKENI. The CDR3 DNA reads as TGTGCCAGCTCACCACTTAGCTTGACAGCCTCCACAGATACGCAGTATTTT. It specifies CASSPLSLTASTDTQYF.

The chain carries TRBV18 and TRBJ1-5; the D gene is possibly TRBD1 (6 bases). V was clipped by 2 bases and J by 9 bases, with 14 bases between them. Germline V lookup: CDR1 KGHSH, CDR2 LQKENI. The CDR3 length is 14 residues. This CDR3 is CASSPNAGDGPQHF. DNA of the CDR3: TGTGCCAGCTCACCAAACGCAGGGGACGGGCCCCAGCATTTT.

A few counts support this clone. This chain links TRBV7-2 with TRBJ2-7; D perhaps matches TRBD2 (6 bases). Germline CDR1 is SGHTA and CDR2 is FQGNSA. V was pared by 5 bases and J by 4 bases, with 15 bases between. This CDR3 is 14 amino acids long. The CDR3 protein is CASSPYFRGYEQYF. CDR3 coding DNA: TGTGCCAGCAGCCCCTACTTTCGGGGGTACGAGCAGTACTTC.

The rearrangement links TRBV30 to TRBJ2-5; D possibly corresponds to TRBD1 (5 bases). Looked up from germline, CDR1 is GTSNPN and CDR2 is SVGIG (reference sequence). Trimming left V 2 bases short and J 5 bases short, with 9 bases between. The CDR3 length is 12 residues. Written as DNA, the CDR3 is TGTGCCTGGAGTCCAGGGCACGAGACCCAGTACTTC. It yields the protein CAWSPGHETQYF.

A few counts support this clone. The chain links TRBV18 to TRBJ1-1; TRBD1 is a possible D gene (5 bases). CDR1 and CDR2 (germline): KGHSH, LQKENI. This CDR3 comprises 13 residues. V shed 3 bases and J shed 8 bases, with 13 bases lying between them. In DNA form, the CDR3 reads TGTGCCAGCTCACCTGGACACGGCAGGGAAGCTTTCTTT. Translated, it gives CASSPGHGREAFF.

The rearrangement uses TRBV27 and TRBJ1-2, with D possibly TRBD1 on 5 matching bases. Germline assignment: CDR1 MNHEY and CDR2 SMNVEV (reference sequence). V shed 6 bases and J shed 2 bases, with 10 bases lying between them. The CDR3 has 13 residues. This CDR3 is CASSLRGNYGYTF. The CDR3 bases are TGTGCCAGCAGCCTGAGGGGAAACTATGGCTACACCTTC.

This clone was seen more than once but under ten times. The chain uses TRBV20-1 and TRBJ2-7; D remains unclear. With 3 bases removed from V and 3 bases from J, the gap between germline ends came to 6 bases. Per germline, CDR1 DFQATT and CDR2 SNEGSKA (reference sequence). The CDR3 loop spans 11 amino acids. The DNA for the CDR3 is TGCAGTGCTAGCTCGGACTACGAGCAGTACTTC. Residues: CSASSDYEQYF.

This chain joins TRBV6-6 and TRBJ2-3; possibly TRBD2 for D (6 bases). Trimming removed 3 bases at V and 1 base at J, with 11 bases between. Germline-derived CDR1 and CDR2 are MNHNY and SVGAGI (reference sequence). The CDR3 is made up of 15 amino acids. CDR3 DNA: TGTGCCAGCAGTTATTCGGGGGAAGGCACAGATACGCAGTATTTT. Protein: CASSYSGEGTDTQYF.

CDR3: CSVGRDGFNEQYF. Written as DNA, the CDR3 is TGCAGCGTTGGGCGGGACGGATTTAACGAGCAGTACTTC. This sequence joins TRBV29-1 and TRBJ2-7, with a weak D call TRBD2 (6 bases). The CDR3 totals 13 residues. V was shortened by 4 bases and J by 5 bases, with 15 bases between the two germline ends. Germline-derived CDR1 and CDR2 are SQVTM and ANQGSEA.

The chain carries TRBV5-1 and TRBJ2-5; 12 bases are a match to TRBD2. The CDR3 has 15 amino acids. Losses at the gene ends were 6 bases for V and 2 bases for J; bases not matched to a gene: 5. The germline CDR1 and CDR2 sequences are SGHRS and YFSETQ. The CDR3 DNA reads TGCGCCAGCACCGACGGACTAGCGGGGCAAGAGACCCAGTACTTC. Translation gives CASTDGLAGQETQYF.

J is TRBJ2-2 and V is TRBV29-1; no clear D gene. Trimming pared 4 bases from V and 6 bases from J, leaving 9 bases between. Germline lookup yields CDR1 SQVTM and CDR2 ANQGSEA. CDR3 length: 12 residues. CDR3 coding DNA: TGCAGCGTTGGGTCTACGGCCGGGGAGCTGTTTTTT. This sequence encodes CSVGSTAGELFF.

The chain recombines TRBV5-1 with TRBJ2-7, with D possibly being TRBD1 or TRBD2 (5 bases each). With 7 bases removed from V and 2 bases from J, the gap between germline ends came to 13 bases. The CDR3 is made up of 13 amino acids. The germline V gene has CDR1 SGHRS and CDR2 YFSETQ. The CDR3 reads CASGSQGAYEQYF. The CDR3 DNA reads as TGCGCCAGCGGGTCCCAGGGAGCCTACGAGCAGTACTTC.